Below are 6 T cell receptor beta chains sequenced from a single sample in a study of T cell clonotyping in hematopoietic cell transplantation. Assay: immunoSEQ multiplex PCR; the TCRdb copy retains only in-frame clones and omits some. The sample contains more than 55,000 clones, about 93% of which appear only once. What was sequenced was peripheral blood mononuclear cells. The receptors come from a man in his fifties or sixties in good health. Some clones in this sample may be carry-over from other donors' samples.

This clone was found once. V gene TRBV5-4 combines with J gene TRBJ1-1; 8 bases are a match to TRBD1. The CDR3 runs 14 residues. The junction had 5 bases not matched to a gene; V was cut back by 3 bases and J by 4 bases. Germline loops: CDR1 SGHNT, CDR2 YYREEE (reference sequence). The CDR3 region has the DNA TGTGCCAGCAGCTGGGACAGGATGAGCACTGAAGCTTTCTTT. It translates to CASSWDRMSTEAFF.

The chain recombines TRBV27 with TRBJ2-1; 7 nucleotides line up with TRBD1. The junction had 10 bases not matched to a gene; V was cut back by 6 bases and J by 2 bases. Looked up from germline, CDR1 is MNHEY and CDR2 is SMNVEV (reference sequence). The CDR3 extends over 16 amino acids. The CDR3 is CASSPGTAFPYNEQFF. The CDR3 nucleotides read TGTGCCAGCAGCCCAGGGACAGCCTTTCCCTACAATGAGCAGTTCTTC.

This chain uses TRBV27 with TRBJ2-7, with 8 bases that match TRBD1. Germline V lookup: CDR1 MNHEY, CDR2 SMNVEV (reference sequence). The CDR3 sequence is 13 residues long. Losses at the gene ends were 5 bases for V and 6 bases for J; bases not matched to a gene: 6. The chain's CDR3 is CASSRQGTGEQYF. As DNA, the CDR3 is TGTGCCAGCAGTCGACAGGGGACCGGCGAGCAGTACTTC.

This sequence joins TRBV9 and TRBJ1-1; a weak D match, TRBD1 (6 bases). The CDR3 runs to 17 residues. The germline V gene has CDR1 SGDLS and CDR2 YYNGEE. V lost 0 bases to trimming and J lost 0 bases, with 15 bases between them. CDR3 residues: CASSVGGQGPLNTEAFF. DNA of the CDR3: TGTGCCAGCAGCGTAGGTGGGCAGGGGCCTTTGAACACTGAAGCTTTCTTT.

J is TRBJ2-2 and V is TRBV7-2; no firm D call. The CDR3 runs 14 residues. The V gene lost 2 bases and the J gene lost 4 bases, with 8 bases spanning the gap. Per germline, CDR1 SGHTA and CDR2 FQGNSA. The CDR3 is CASSLRWGTGELFF. For the CDR3, the DNA is TGTGCCAGCAGCTTACGATGGGGCACCGGGGAGCTGTTTTTT.

This sequence joins TRBV30 and TRBJ2-7, with D maybe TRBD2 (5 bases). CDR3 length: 18 residues. Deletions cut 3 bases from V and 0 bases from J, with 24 bases between. Germline V CDR1 and CDR2: GTSNPN, SVGIG (reference sequence). This CDR3 is CAWSTPIDPAGGSYEQYF. CDR3 sequence (DNA): TGTGCCTGGAGCACCCCGATCGATCCGGCAGGAGGCTCCTACGAGCAGTACTTC.